This T cell receptor (beta chain) originates from a study of STAT3 mutations in large granular lymphocyte leukemia. Broader study findings: In about 30% of the 18 patients, new TCR clonotypes emerged after therapy. Clonal expansion was inferred from other time points because no sample existed at each clone's first appearance. At least one immunodominant TCR beta clonotype appeared in every T-cell large granular lymphocyte leukemia patient.

Concerning this clone: The antigen is not known.

Germline CDR1 is SEHNR and CDR2 is FQNEAQ (reference sequence). This CDR3 has 15 residues. V was shortened by 5 bases and J by 1 base, with 13 bases between the two germline ends. Average productive template count per sample was roughly 40,000. Assay: immunoSEQ multiplex PCR; the TCRdb copy retains only in-frame clones and omits some. This table has just over 15,000 clones, around 90% appearing once. Sample: peripheral blood mononuclear cells. The receptor comes from a woman in her 50s with T-cell large granular lymphocyte leukemia. Some clones in this sample may be carry-over from other donors' samples. The rearrangement uses TRBV7-9 and TRBJ2-3; D possibly corresponds to TRBD2 (6 bases). The CDR3 reads CASSPPEGRTDTQYF. The CDR3 DNA follows: TGTGCCAGCAGCCCCCCGGAGGGCCGCACAGATACGCAGTATTTT.